These 13 T cell receptor beta chains originate from one sample sequenced in a study of a mutant IDH1 vaccine in newly diagnosed glioma. The antigens for these receptors are not known. Sequencing used immunoSEQ multiplex PCR; TCRdb keeps in-frame clones, though not all of them. The repertoire holds approximately 47,000 clones, with around 90% as singletons. Stated time point: week 35, safety follow-up. Every single dose of the vaccine, 300 ug of mutant IDH1 20-mer peptide, came with topical imiquimod. The starting material was PBMCs, obtained from a glioma patient whose treatment included an IDH1 peptide vaccine. The receptors were sampled from a woman aged 40 to 50 with glioma.

Of note for this clone: An end of the junction differs from the germline gene, which may be a read error. The CDR3 spells CASSVSYRVSGDF. The CDR3 DNA is TGTGCCAGCTCAGTTTCTTACAGGGTTTCGGGGGACTTT. This rearrangement joins TRBV18 to TRBJ1-1; a weak D match, TRBD1 (6 bases). Germline V gives CDR1 KGHSH, CDR2 LQKENI. The CDR3 sequence is 13 residues long.

This clone came up once. This rearrangement joins TRBV27 to TRBJ2-7; either TRBD1 or TRBD2 may fit D (6 bases each). CDR1 is MNHEY, CDR2 SMNVEV, per germline (reference sequence). V was cut by 6 bases and J by 3 bases, with 15 bases left in between. The CDR3 has 14 residues. The CDR3 DNA sequence: TGTGCCAGCAGGCGCCCGGGGGCCATCTACGAGCAGTACTTC. This gives the protein CASRRPGAIYEQYF.

The rearrangement links TRBV29-1 to TRBJ1-4, with D tentatively TRBD1 (6 bases). CDR1 and CDR2 (germline): SQVTM, ANQGSEA. This CDR3 has 15 amino acids. Trimming took off 4 bases at V and 8 bases at J, with 20 bases between the two ends. The CDR3 here is CSVAATHRVGEKLFF. CDR3 in DNA: TGCAGCGTTGCGGCGACCCACAGGGTCGGGGAAAAACTGTTTTTT. Based on the CDR3 plus reference TRBV29-1 and TRBJ1-4, the full variable domain is SAVISQKPSRDICQRGTSLTIQCQVDSQVTMMFWYRQQPGQSLTLIATANQGSEATYESGFVIDKFPISRPNLTFSTLTVSNMSPEDSSIYLCSVAATHRVGEKLFFGSGTQLSVL.

The chain has TRBV4-1 and TRBJ1-4; no firm D call. CDR3 length: 14 amino acids. With 1 base removed from V and 8 bases from J, the gap between germline ends came to 11 bases. The germline V gene encodes CDR1 MGHRA and CDR2 YSYEKL. The CDR3: CASSQGPVGEKLFF. CDR3 nucleotides: TGCGCCAGCAGCCAAGGCCCGGTCGGAGAAAAACTGTTTTTT.

This chain uses TRBV30 with TRBJ1-4; 7 positions match TRBD1. Per germline, CDR1 GTSNPN and CDR2 SVGIG (reference sequence). Losses at the gene ends were 3 bases for V and 8 bases for J; bases not matched to a gene: 6. The CDR3 has 13 amino acids. CDR3 DNA sequence: TGTGCCTGGAGCGACAGGGTTAAGGAAAAACTGTTTTTT. Its protein is CAWSDRVKEKLFF.

This rearrangement joins TRBV28 to TRBJ1-5; no firm D call. The ends were cut back, 6 bases at V and 2 bases at J, with 14 bases in the middle. The germline CDR1 and CDR2 sequences are MDHEN and SYDVKM. CDR3 length equals 15 residues. The CDR3 nucleotides are TGTGCCAGCAGCCCCAGTGGGGAACGCAATCAGCCCCAGCATTTT. It codes for CASSPSGERNQPQHF.

This chain uses TRBV7-2 with TRBJ1-2; tentatively, D is TRBD1 (5 bases). Germline V gene sequence: CDR1 SGHTA, CDR2 FQGNSA. The CDR3 has 16 residues. Trimming removed 4 bases from V and 1 base from J, with 16 bases in between. This CDR3 is CASSSSVDSYNYGYTF. The DNA for the CDR3 is TGTGCCAGCAGCTCGTCAGTCGACAGTTATAACTATGGCTACACCTTC.

The chain couples TRBV29-1 to TRBJ2-5; no clear D gene. V was clipped by 4 bases and J by 1 base, with 7 bases between them. This CDR3 is 12 amino acids long. In germline, CDR1 is SQVTM, CDR2 ANQGSEA. This CDR3 is CSVASTQETQYF. In DNA form, the CDR3 reads TGCAGCGTTGCATCCACCCAAGAGACCCAGTACTTC.

This clone was recorded only once. The same CDR3 also results from other DNA sequences found in this sample. The rearrangement uses TRBV4-1 and TRBJ2-7; D may be TRBD1 or TRBD2 (6 bases each). Germline loops: CDR1 MGHRA, CDR2 YSYEKL. The length of the CDR3 is 13 residues. V lost 4 bases and J 3 bases, leaving 10 bases between the germline ends. CDR3 sequence (DNA): TGCGCCAGCAGCCCAGGAGGGGGCTACGAGCAGTACTTC. Its translation: CASSPGGGYEQYF.

This chain connects TRBV4-3 to TRBJ2-1, with TRBD2 identical over 12 bases. The CDR3 is 16 amino acids. CDR1 is LGHNA and CDR2 is YSLEER in the germline V gene. The ends lost 1 base at V and 6 bases at J; junction bases unmatched: 4. CDR3 coding DNA: TGCGCCAGCAGCCAAGTCCCTAGCGGGGGGGTCAATGAGCAGTTCTTC. Translation gives CASSQVPSGGVNEQFF.

The chain is built from TRBV5-6 and TRBJ1-6; tentatively, D is TRBD1 (5 bases). Trimming took off 0 bases at V and 11 bases at J, with 9 bases between the two ends. The CDR3 covers 13 residues. Per the germline V gene, CDR1 is SGHDT and CDR2 is YYEEEE. As DNA, the CDR3 is TGTGCCAGCAGCTTGGCCCCCAGGGCACCCCTCCACTTT. Translation: CASSLAPRAPLHF.

This clone appeared a few times. The V gene is TRBV4-1, the J gene TRBJ1-5; no reliable D call. This CDR3 region has 16 residues. The ends were cut back, 1 base at V and 1 base at J, with 11 bases in the middle. Looked up from germline, CDR1 is MGHRA and CDR2 is YSYEKL. The CDR3 bases are TGCGCCAGCAGCCAAGTGATGGCGCGAAGCAATCAGCCCCAGCATTTT. As protein: CASSQVMARSNQPQHF.

The J gene is TRBJ2-3, the V gene TRBV6-5; D not resolved. Between the trimmed V and J ends, which lost 0 bases and 1 base, there was a span of 5 bases. CDR3 length: 14 amino acids. Germline V gives CDR1 MNHEY, CDR2 SVGAGI. The CDR3 region has the DNA TGTGCCAGCAGTTACTCGAGGCGCACAGATACGCAGTATTTT. Amino acids: CASSYSRRTDTQYF.